What follows are 20 T cell receptor beta chains derived from one specimen sequenced in a study of human T cells and chemical hapten exposure. TCRdb fed the RACE reads into MiXCR, producing one record per CDR3 protein. The table includes about 180,000 distinct CDR3 sequences, roughly 30% detected once. Regarding time point: pre-sensitization, week 0. Sample treatment: therapeutic diphenylcyclopropenone sensitization with weekly scalp DPC. The sequences come from whole blood, collected in connection with sensitization to the hapten diphenylcyclopropenone (DPC). The receptors shown here come from a woman aged 25 to 45 with alopecia areata. Some clones in this sample may be carry-over from other donors' samples.

The chain has TRBV29-1 and TRBJ1-2; D is undetermined. This CDR3 has 12 amino acids. The germline gives CDR1 SQVTM, CDR2 ANQGSEA. Trimming took 5 bases from V and 0 from J, leaving 7 bases between them. CDR3 residues: CSVSAANYGYTF. The CDR3 DNA reads TGCAGCGTTTCTGCGGCTAACTATGGCTACACCTTC.

The J gene is TRBJ1-1, the V gene TRBV29-1; D unclear. Germline CDR1 reads SQVTM; CDR2 reads ANQGSEA. The CDR3 totals 13 residues. V was cut by 6 bases and J by 6 bases, with 17 bases left in between. The CDR3 nucleotides read TGCAGCGTGACATTCACCCTAAGGGCTGAAGCTTTCTTT. Translating gives CSVTFTLRAEAFF.

This chain joins TRBV24-1 and TRBJ2-1; no reliable D call. The CDR3 runs to 13 residues. Trimming took off 3 bases at V and 4 bases at J, with 6 bases between the two ends. Germline V gene lookup returns CDR1 KGHDR and CDR2 SFDVKD. CDR3 protein: CATSDQWYNEQFF. The CDR3 DNA sequence: TGTGCCACCAGTGATCAATGGTACAATGAGCAGTTCTTC.

The V and J genes are TRBV6-5 and TRBJ2-3; D is unclear. The CDR3 extends over 15 amino acids. V lost 6 bases and J lost 3, with 16 bases in between. Germline V lookup: CDR1 MNHEY, CDR2 SVGAGI. The CDR3 DNA is TGTGCCAGCAGCGATAGGGTCCTCGGAACAGATACGCAGTATTTT. Translated, it gives CASSDRVLGTDTQYF.

This clonotype was counted a few times. V usage is TRBV29-1 and J usage is TRBJ2-6, with D tentatively TRBD1 (6 bases). This CDR3 spans 19 amino acids. Trimming took 0 bases from V and 0 from J, leaving 18 bases between them. The germline V gene encodes CDR1 SQVTM and CDR2 ANQGSEA. CDR3 sequence: CSVEDGQGKVLSGANVLTF. CDR3 DNA: TGCAGCGTTGAAGATGGGCAGGGGAAAGTCCTCTCTGGGGCCAACGTCCTGACTTTC.

The chain couples TRBV9 to TRBJ1-1, with 9 nucleotides matching TRBD1. V gave up 3 bases and J gave up 4 bases; unmatched junction bases: 1. This CDR3 is 13 amino acids long. CDR1 SGDLS and CDR2 YYNGEE come from the germline V gene. This CDR3 reads CASSATGGTEAFF. The CDR3 DNA reads as TGTGCCAGCAGCGCGACAGGGGGCACTGAAGCTTTCTTT.

The gene calls are TRBV5-1 and TRBJ1-5; perhaps TRBD1 as D (6 bases). V was cut by 2 bases and J by 5 bases, with 14 bases left in between. The CDR3 is made up of 15 amino acids. CDR1 is SGHRS, CDR2 YFSETQ, per germline. CDR3 sequence: CASSLRGAKDQPQHF. Here the CDR3 DNA reads TGCGCCAGCAGCTTAAGGGGGGCCAAGGATCAGCCCCAGCATTTT.

CDR3 in DNA: TGTGCCAGCAGCGTAGCGGGGGGCCAAGAGACCCAGTACTTC. Translation: CASSVAGGQETQYF. The V gene is TRBV9, the J gene TRBJ2-5; 7 bases match TRBD2. Per the germline V gene, CDR1 is SGDLS and CDR2 is YYNGEE. The V gene end was trimmed by 0 bases and the J gene end by 1 base; junction bases not matched to a gene: 0. The length of the CDR3 is 14 residues.

V gene TRBV28 combines with J gene TRBJ2-7; the D gene could be TRBD1 or TRBD2 (7 bases each). The germline V and J ends were trimmed by 6 bases and 1 base, with 19 bases remaining between them. The germline gives CDR1 MDHEN, CDR2 SYDVKM. This CDR3 is built from 16 residues. CDR3 protein: CASRSAGAGGSYEQYF. The CDR3 nucleotides are TGTGCCAGCAGATCCGCGGGGGCAGGGGGTTCCTACGAGCAGTACTTC.

This chain uses TRBV10-3 with TRBJ2-5, with D possibly matching TRBD2 (5 bases). The germline V and J ends were trimmed by 4 bases and 5 bases, with 14 bases remaining between them. The CDR3 has 14 residues. From germline, CDR1 is ENHRY and CDR2 SYGVKD. The CDR3 DNA is TGTGCCATCAGTGGTTGGGGAGAGGTGGAGACCCAGTACTTC. Encoded protein: CAISGWGEVETQYF.

The chain joins TRBV9 to TRBJ1-6, with D maybe TRBD1 (6 bases). V was pared by 4 bases and J by 6 bases, with 14 bases between. This CDR3 spans 15 amino acids. The germline gives CDR1 SGDLS, CDR2 YYNGEE. CDR3 sequence (DNA): TGTGCCAGCAGCACCAACGACAGGCCTAATTCACCCCTCCACTTT. Protein product: CASSTNDRPNSPLHF.

A few counts support this clonotype. V is TRBV28 and J is TRBJ2-5, with 11 bases identical to TRBD2. The CDR3 is 17 amino acids. Trimming at V came to 2 bases and at J to 7 bases, leaving 12 bases not matched to a gene. Germline V gives CDR1 MDHEN, CDR2 SYDVKM. For the CDR3, the DNA is TGTGCCAGCAGTTTAGGAGTAACCGGGACTAGCGGCGGGACCCAGTACTTC. Translation gives CASSLGVTGTSGGTQYF.

This clonotype has a handful of counts. This chain joins TRBV5-1 and TRBJ1-5, with 7 bases fitting TRBD1. Germline CDR1 and CDR2: SGHRS and YFSETQ. V shed 0 bases, J shed 4 bases, and the junction held 4 bases outside the gene matches. This CDR3 is 15 amino acids long. The CDR3 region has the DNA TGCGCCAGCAGCTTGGAGGGGACAGTGAATCAGCCCCAGCATTTT. Translating gives CASSLEGTVNQPQHF.

This clonotype appeared a few times. J is TRBJ2-1 and V is TRBV5-6, with 7 positions matching TRBD2. The V and J ends lost 0 bases and 7 bases, in that order; junction bases with no gene match: 7. The CDR3 spans 15 residues. Germline V lookup: CDR1 SGHDT, CDR2 YYEEEE. The CDR3: CASSLEVWGGNEQFF. The DNA for the CDR3 is TGTGCCAGCAGCTTGGAGGTGTGGGGAGGGAATGAGCAGTTCTTC.

The chain combines TRBV5-1 with TRBJ1-1; 9 nucleotides agree with TRBD1. Germline V gene sequence: CDR1 SGHRS, CDR2 YFSETQ. J lost 1 base, V lost 4 bases, and 8 bases had no gene match. The CDR3 is 16 amino acids. Here the CDR3 DNA reads TGCGCCAGCAGCCACGGGACAGGGAGGTCGAACACTGAAGCTTTCTTT. This codes for CASSHGTGRSNTEAFF. Full variable domain (missing parts from reference TRBV5-1 and TRBJ1-1): KAGVTQTPRYLIKTRGQQVTLSCSPISGHRSVSWYQQTPGQGLQFLFEYFSETQRNKGNFPGRFSGRQFSNSRSEMNVSTLELGDSALYLCASSHGTGRSNTEAFFGQGTRLTVV.

A single count supports this clonotype. CDR3 DNA sequence: TGTGCCAGCAGCTATGAGGGGGGGCCATACAATGAGCAGTTCTTC. Protein product: CASSYEGGPYNEQFF. The V and J genes are TRBV9 and TRBJ2-1; possibly TRBD2 for D (7 bases). Trimming removed 4 bases from V and 4 bases from J, with 15 bases in between. Per germline, CDR1 SGDLS and CDR2 YYNGEE. CDR3 size: 15 residues.

The sample holds a few counts of this clonotype. This chain links TRBV2 with TRBJ1-5, with D perhaps matching TRBD1 (6 bases). The length of the CDR3 is 13 residues. Trimming left V 4 bases short and J 7 bases short, with 11 bases between. Germline V gene sequence: CDR1 SNHLY, CDR2 FYNNEI. CDR3: CASSGTGLQPQHF. The CDR3 bases are TGTGCCAGCAGTGGAACAGGGTTGCAGCCCCAGCATTTT. The full variable domain, its missing parts supplied by reference TRBV2 and TRBJ1-5, is EPEVTQTPSHQVTQMGQEVILRCVPISNHLYFYWYRQILGQKVEFLVSFYNNEISEKSEIFDDQFSVERPDGSNFTLKIRSTKLEDSAMYFCASSGTGLQPQHFGDGTRLSIL.

The table lists this clonotype with a few counts. V is TRBV5-8 and J is TRBJ1-2; possibly TRBD1 for D (6 bases). Trimming stripped 1 base from V and 6 bases from J, with 16 bases between. The length of the CDR3 is 15 residues. CDR1 is SGHTS, CDR2 YDEGEE, per germline. CDR3 coding DNA: TGTGCCAGCAGCTTGTACCTCGCAGGGGTGGATGGCTACACCTTC. Its protein is CASSLYLAGVDGYTF.

The rearrangement links TRBV28 to TRBJ2-1; TRBD2 matches 8 bases. The CDR3 spans 12 residues. Germline V gives CDR1 MDHEN, CDR2 SYDVKM. J lost 3 bases, V lost 11 bases, and 3 bases had no gene match. The CDR3 DNA sequence: TGTGCCGGAGGGACTAGCTACAATGAGCAGTTCTTC. Protein: CAGGTSYNEQFF.

This clonotype was seen at least ten times. This sequence joins TRBV6-1 and TRBJ1-4, with 7 bases aligning to TRBD1. From germline, CDR1 is MNHNS and CDR2 SASEGT. This CDR3 spans 14 amino acids. Trimming took 7 bases from V and 5 from J; bases not matched to a gene: 7. DNA of the CDR3: TGTGCCAGCATAGGGACAGCCTCAAATGAAAAACTGTTTTTT. Its translation is CASIGTASNEKLFF.